Below, one T cell receptor beta chain is given with its context. The target antigen is unknown. The data derive from a study of a mutant IDH1 vaccine in newly diagnosed glioma. Study-wide background: Sex distribution of treated patients was approximately 60% male and roughly 38% female; mean age was around 40 years. Study-level results: Top peripheral T cell clonotype shifts appeared unrelated to pseudoprogression.

Time point meaning: baseline, week 1 (first vaccination visit). Sample treatment: pre-vaccination baseline after standard-of-care therapy. Donor tumors were new WHO grade 3 or 4 IDH1-mutant, ATRX-lost astrocytomas. Data came from immunoSEQ multiplex PCR; TCRdb stores just in-frame clones and leaves some out. Here the sample spans tens of thousands of clones, about four fifths being singletons. CDR1 and CDR2 from the germline V gene are KGHSH and LQKENI. J gave up 3 bases and V 0 bases, and 4 bases lay outside the gene matches. This CDR3 region has 15 residues. This sequence was found in a woman aged 50 to 65 with glioma. The source was PBMCs, collected from a glioma patient treated with radiotherapy, temozolomide or both. J is TRBJ2-7 and V is TRBV18, with 8 bases lining up with TRBD2. CDR3 in amino acids: CASSPPRGAGYEQYF. The CDR3 DNA sequence: TGTGCCAGCTCACCACCGCGGGGGGCGGGCTACGAGCAGTACTTC.